Listed here are 27 T cell receptor beta chains from one sample, sequenced in a study of post-analysis software for immune sequencing data (dated by TCRdb to 2015 to 2017). Overall study outcomes, separate from this receptor: Four or five TRBV segments, including TRBV5-6, TRBV5-1 and TRBV20-1, were significantly more frequent in patients than controls.

The method behind the library was PCR. Sequencing was carried out with an Illumina HiSeq 2500. To reduce PCR and sequencing biases, unique molecular identifiers were built into the TCR beta cDNA libraries. TCRdb passed the public sequencing reads through fastp at Q25 and MiXCR, retaining productive beta sequences. Rows are combined by CDR3 protein, so each entry shows the most common genes and DNA. Counted in this sample were 750,000 to 950,000 distinct CDR3 sequences; 53% of them appeared once. Clones ranked in the top ten supply roughly 4.4% of the sample. Which antigens these TCRs recognize remains unknown. Sample: blood. The receptors were sampled from a girl between 10 and 17 years old with multiple sclerosis.

The V and J genes are TRBV5-5 and TRBJ2-1; D is possibly TRBD1 or TRBD2 (5 bases each). V shed 7 bases and J shed 3 bases, with 17 bases lying between them. Germline loops: CDR1 SGHKS, CDR2 YYEKEE (reference sequence). The CDR3 is made up of 15 amino acids. The CDR3 nucleotides read TGTGCCAGCCGCCCGGGGCCTCGCGTCTACAATGAGCAGTTCTTC. As protein: CASRPGPRVYNEQFF.

V and J are TRBV20-1 and TRBJ2-7; TRBD2 matches at 11 bases. V lost 2 bases and J lost 4; bases outside the gene matches: 16. The CDR3 length is 18 residues. The germline V gene has CDR1 DFQATT and CDR2 SNEGSKA (reference sequence). The DNA of the CDR3 is TGCAGTGCTAGACCTACTAGCGGGAGAGCTCTGAAGCCTTACGAGCAGTACTTC. This gives the protein CSARPTSGRALKPYEQYF.

The genes are TRBV6-1 and TRBJ1-5; 7 nucleotides agree with TRBD1. Germline CDR1 reads MNHNS; CDR2 reads SASEGT. Trimming at V came to 3 bases and at J to 0 bases, leaving 2 bases not matched to a gene. This CDR3 contains 15 residues. CDR3 in amino acids: CASSEGQYSNQPQHF. The CDR3 coding sequence is TGTGCCAGCAGTGAGGGACAGTATAGCAATCAGCCCCAGCATTTT.

The chain uses TRBV20-1 and TRBJ2-1; 7 nucleotides match TRBD2. This CDR3 comprises 13 residues. Trimming took 7 bases from V and 10 from J; bases not matched to a gene: 13. The germline V gene has CDR1 DFQATT and CDR2 SNEGSKA (reference sequence). The CDR3 DNA reads TGCAGTGGCGAAGCGGGGTCCGCCATCGAGCAGTTCTTC. Translating it yields CSGEAGSAIEQFF.

The gene calls are TRBV7-2 and TRBJ2-1; the match to TRBD2 covers 10 bases. CDR1 SGHTA and CDR2 FQGNSA come from the germline V gene. V was pared by 1 base and J by 3 bases, with 9 bases of the junction left unmatched. The CDR3 totals 18 residues. The CDR3 nucleotides are TGTGCCAGCAGCTTAGTGTCCGGGACTAGCGTGTACTACAATGAGCAGTTCTTC. This sequence encodes CASSLVSGTSVYYNEQFF. Filled out from reference TRBV7-2 and TRBJ2-1, the complete variable domain reads GAGVSQSPSNKVTEKGKDVELRCDPISGHTALYWYRQSLGQGLEFLIYFQGNSAPDKSGLPSDRFSAERTGGSVSTLTIQRTQQEDSAVYLCASSLVSGTSVYYNEQFFGPGTRLTVL.

The chain uses TRBV20-1 and TRBJ1-5; D perhaps matches TRBD1 (6 bases). The CDR3 extends over 14 amino acids. Germline V lookup: CDR1 DFQATT, CDR2 SNEGSKA (reference sequence). V gave up 6 bases and J gave up 4 bases, with 16 bases separating them. The CDR3 reads CSATDSFSNQPQHF. CDR3 nucleotide sequence: TGCAGTGCCACGGACAGCTTCAGTAATCAGCCCCAGCATTTT.

The V call is TRBV7-3, the J call TRBJ2-1, with 9 bases identical to TRBD2. This CDR3 contains 15 residues. Germline CDR1 and CDR2: SGHTA and FQGTGA. J was trimmed by 7 bases and V by 3 bases; bases with no gene match: 7. The CDR3 coding sequence is TGTGCCAGCAGCTTCCGGGCGGGGGGGCCTAATGAGCAGTTCTTC. Residues: CASSFRAGGPNEQFF. The full variable domain, completed using reference TRBV7-3 and TRBJ2-1, is GAGVSQTPSNKVTEKGKYVELRCDPISGHTALYWYRQSLGQGPEFLIYFQGTGAADDSGLPNDRFFAVRPEGSVSTLKIQRTERGDSAVYLCASSFRAGGPNEQFFGPGTRLTVL.

This clonotype was observed a handful of times. The chain carries TRBV29-1 and TRBJ2-1; D unclear. The CDR3 is 15 residues long. V dropped 6 bases and J dropped 4 bases, with 19 bases sitting between them. CDR1 and CDR2 (germline): SQVTM, ANQGSEA. In DNA, the CDR3 is TGCAGCGTCCTAAGGTTGTCTAGTGGTTACAATGAGCAGTTCTTC. It is translated as CSVLRLSSGYNEQFF.

This clonotype was seen a handful of times. This chain's CDR3 is CASSLSQGPGGLNEQFF. CDR3 DNA: TGTGCCAGCAGCTTATCCCAGGGTCCCGGGGGGCTGAATGAGCAGTTCTTC. This sequence joins TRBV7-2 and TRBJ2-1, with D possibly being TRBD2 (7 bases). Germline-derived CDR1 and CDR2 are SGHTA and FQGNSA. The V gene lost 2 bases and the J gene lost 7 bases, with 21 bases spanning the gap. This CDR3 spans 17 amino acids.

The rearrangement joins TRBV11-2 to TRBJ2-4; D gene uncertain. The J call may be wrong; the DNA end is better matched by TRBJ2-5. Per germline, CDR1 SGHAT and CDR2 FQNNGV. The CDR3 extends over 14 amino acids. The CDR3 spells CASRGIGWVETQYF. Here the CDR3 DNA reads TGTGCCAGCAGGGGAATTGGTTGGGTCGAGACCCAGTACTTC.

V is TRBV29-1 and J is TRBJ2-1; D uncertain. This CDR3 region has 14 residues. Germline CDR1 SQVTM, CDR2 ANQGSEA. V lost 5 bases and J 8 bases, leaving 19 bases between the germline ends. CDR3 region: CSVPTRADTDEQFF. The CDR3 coding sequence is TGCAGCGTTCCGACTCGGGCAGACACGGATGAGCAGTTCTTC.

The gene calls are TRBV14 and TRBJ2-7; D remains ambiguous. This CDR3 has 16 residues. Trimming shortened V by 1 base and J by 0 bases, and 13 bases separated the two germline ends. CDR1 SGHDN and CDR2 FVKESK come from the germline V gene. The CDR3 spells CASSQAPIQYSYEQYF. In DNA, the CDR3 is TGTGCCAGCAGCCAAGCCCCCATTCAGTACTCCTACGAGCAGTACTTC.

J is TRBJ2-3 and V is TRBV5-1, with TRBD2 matching 13 bases. The germline gives CDR1 SGHRS, CDR2 YFSETQ. V shed 5 bases, J shed 4 bases, and the junction held 7 bases outside the gene matches. The length of the CDR3 is 16 residues. CDR3 in DNA: TGCGCCAGCAGTAAGCGGACTAGCGGGGGTTCAGATACGCAGTATTTT. Its translation: CASSKRTSGGSDTQYF.

The chain links TRBV27 to TRBJ1-5; no firm D call. Trimming pared 1 base from V and 7 bases from J, leaving 11 bases between. This CDR3 is built from 14 residues. Germline V gives CDR1 MNHEY, CDR2 SMNVEV (reference sequence). This CDR3 reads CASSLLSSGQPQHF. In DNA form, the CDR3 reads TGTGCCAGCAGTTTATTGAGTAGTGGCCAGCCCCAGCATTTT.

This clonotype appeared a few times. The rearrangement uses TRBV20-1 and TRBJ2-3, with 10 positions matching TRBD2. The germline gives CDR1 DFQATT, CDR2 SNEGSKA (reference sequence). V gave up 0 bases and J gave up 6 bases; unmatched junction bases: 3. The CDR3 has 14 residues. CDR3 bases: TGCAGTGCTAGAGAGTCTAGCGGGAGCGATACGCAGTATTTT. This encodes CSARESSGSDTQYF.

In the case of this clonotype: Germline and junction disagree at one end, which may indicate a read error. The chain employs TRBV6-5 and TRBJ2-4, with TRBD1 matching 9 bases. The CDR3 consists of 17 residues. The germline gives CDR1 MNHEY, CDR2 SVGAGI. The CDR3 region is CACSYSGTGMFQNIQYF. CDR3 DNA sequence: TGTGCCTGCAGTTACTCGGGGACAGGGATGTTTCAGAACATTCAGTACTTC.

The chain combines TRBV4-1 with TRBJ2-7, with D possibly matching TRBD1 (6 bases). The germline V gene encodes CDR1 MGHRA and CDR2 YSYEKL. The V end was cut by 0 bases, the J end by 2 bases, with 14 bases between. The CDR3 totals 16 residues. Written as DNA, the CDR3 is TGCGCCAGCAGCCAAGATAGCAGGACAGCCGCCTACGAGCAGTACTTC. Translation gives CASSQDSRTAAYEQYF.

The table lists this clonotype with a few counts. V and J are TRBV20-1 and TRBJ2-6; D unclear. The CDR3 loop spans 15 amino acids. V shed 0 bases and J shed 2 bases, with 8 bases lying between them. From germline, CDR1 is DFQATT and CDR2 SNEGSKA (reference sequence). The CDR3 bases are TGCAGTGCTAGAGACGAGGACGCTGGGGCCAACGTCCTGACTTTC. It encodes CSARDEDAGANVLTF.

The chain employs TRBV29-1 and TRBJ2-6; D gene uncertain. Germline-derived CDR1 and CDR2 are SQVTM and ANQGSEA. This CDR3 has 13 amino acids. V lost 6 bases and J 4 bases, leaving 10 bases between the germline ends. CDR3 nucleotide sequence: TGCAGCGTCGGAACCGGCGGGGCCAACGTCCTGACTTTC. Its protein is CSVGTGGANVLTF.

The genes are TRBV28 and TRBJ2-7; maybe TRBD2 (6 bases). The CDR3 covers 12 residues. The V and J ends lost 6 bases and 2 bases respectively, with 8 bases between them. Germline assignment: CDR1 MDHEN and CDR2 SYDVKM. CDR3: CASREGTYEQYF. The CDR3 DNA is TGTGCCAGCAGGGAGGGGACCTACGAGCAGTACTTC.

The gene calls are TRBV12-3 or TRBV12-4 and TRBJ1-6; D possibly corresponds to TRBD1 (5 bases). The CDR3 is 15 amino acids. V shed 3 bases and J shed 4 bases, with 10 bases lying between them. The chain's CDR3 is CASSFAGGYNSPLHF. DNA of the CDR3: TGTGCCAGCAGTTTCGCGGGGGGTTATAATTCACCCCTCCACTTT.

This rearrangement joins TRBV15 to TRBJ1-1, with D possibly being TRBD1 (5 bases). Deletions cut 1 base from V and 1 base from J, with 7 bases between. Germline-derived CDR1 and CDR2 are LNHNV and YYDKDF (reference sequence). The length of the CDR3 is 14 residues. Written as DNA, the CDR3 is TGTGCCACCAGCAGAGTGGGGCAGAACACTGAAGCTTTCTTT. Protein: CATSRVGQNTEAFF.

This clonotype was counted a few times. This rearrangement joins TRBV7-8 to TRBJ2-1; the D is unclear. The V end lost 2 bases, the J end lost 4 bases, and 9 bases lay between the germline ends. The CDR3 has 14 amino acids. Germline loops: CDR1 SGHVS, CDR2 FQNEAQ. The CDR3 coding sequence is TGTGCCAGCAGCTTAAGTACCAGTTACAATGAGCAGTTCTTC. Translating gives CASSLSTSYNEQFF.

The CDR3: CASSFIGSGLTKNIQYF. CDR3 nucleotides: TGTGCCAGCAGTTTTATCGGGAGTGGGTTAACCAAAAACATTCAGTACTTC. The chain uses TRBV12-3 or TRBV12-4 and TRBJ2-4, with D possibly TRBD2 on 6 matching bases. The ends were cut back, 3 bases at V and 2 bases at J, with 17 bases in the middle. This CDR3 region has 17 residues.

The V call is TRBV12-3 or TRBV12-4, the J call TRBJ1-3, with D possibly TRBD1 on 5 matching bases. V lost 7 bases to trimming and J lost 4 bases, with 11 bases between them. The length of the CDR3 is 13 residues. This chain's CDR3 is CASNLGRGNTIYF. The CDR3 nucleotides read TGTGCCAGCAATCTGGGGCGAGGAAACACCATATATTTT.

The chain has TRBV15 and TRBJ2-1; no definite D call. CDR3 size: 14 residues. V lost 0 bases, J lost 12 bases, and 15 bases lay in between. CDR1 is LNHNV, CDR2 YYDKDF, per germline (reference sequence). DNA of the CDR3: TGTGCCACCAGCAGAGATTGGGTCAACAGTGGGCAGTTCTTC. Translating it yields CATSRDWVNSGQFF.

This clonotype came up many times. The chain combines TRBV29-1 with TRBJ2-5; the D is unclear. This CDR3 region has 12 residues. Germline CDR1 reads SQVTM; CDR2 reads ANQGSEA. V lost 4 bases, J lost 1 base, and 7 bases lay in between. The CDR3 nucleotides are TGCAGCGTTGGGACCTCCCAAGAGACCCAGTACTTC. Its protein is CSVGTSQETQYF.